This T cell receptor beta chain was sequenced during a study of metastatic and nonmetastatic thyroid tumors. The wider study: Repertoires were compared across blood and tumor or nodule tissue from malignant and benign thyroid patients.

TCRdb re-analyzed the PCR reads using MiXCR. The profile shows about 9,600 clones, 25% to 40% of them singletons. Every patient underwent thyroid surgery untreated. This clone was seen a few times. A read error may explain this, as a much larger clone is one base away. This CDR3 comprises 12 residues. Germline V gene data show CDR1 as MNHEY and CDR2 as SVGEGT. V is TRBV6-2 or TRBV6-3 and J is TRBJ2-1, with D possibly TRBD2 on 5 matching bases. This TCR came from a female donor with papillary thyroid cancer or a benign thyroid nodule (not recorded which). Some clones in this sample may be carry-over from other donors' samples. Sequencing input: tumor tissue. The CDR3 loop reads CVSSLSAGEQFF. The CDR3 nucleotides read TGTGTCAGCAGTTTGTCCGCGGGTGAGCAGTTCTTC.